This T cell receptor beta chain is drawn from a study of blood T cells in healthy people across ages. Looked up from germline, CDR1 is DFQATT and CDR2 is SNEGSKA (reference sequence). The CDR3 spans 14 residues. Trimming stripped 5 bases from V and 2 bases from J, with 13 bases between. Primers used in a second PCR of about 7 to 12 cycles were a sample-barcoded 5' primer and a J-beta primer mix. TCRdb analysed the 5' RACE reads with MiXCR anew, one entry per CDR3 protein. The data contain 900,000 to 950,000 distinct CDR3 sequences, under 35% of them singletons. These sequences were also reported in another study, on T cells of mothers and their children. As that report states: Three healthy Caucasian mothers and their six children were the donors.

This chain joins TRBV20-1 and TRBJ1-5, with D possibly TRBD1 on 5 matching bases. The receptor was derived from a woman aged 40 to 50 in good health. Specimen: blood. CDR3 loop: CSAGAALGNQPQHF. DNA of the CDR3: TGCAGTGCTGGGGCGGCCCTAGGCAATCAGCCCCAGCATTTT.